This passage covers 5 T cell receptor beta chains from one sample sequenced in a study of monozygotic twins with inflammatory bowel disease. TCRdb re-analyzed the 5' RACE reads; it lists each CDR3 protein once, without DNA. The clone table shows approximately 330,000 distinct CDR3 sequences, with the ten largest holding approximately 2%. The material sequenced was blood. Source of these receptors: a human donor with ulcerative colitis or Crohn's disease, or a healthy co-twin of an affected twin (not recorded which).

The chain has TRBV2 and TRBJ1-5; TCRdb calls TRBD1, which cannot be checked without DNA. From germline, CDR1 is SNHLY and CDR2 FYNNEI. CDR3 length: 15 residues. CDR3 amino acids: CASSVGTGVNQPQHF.

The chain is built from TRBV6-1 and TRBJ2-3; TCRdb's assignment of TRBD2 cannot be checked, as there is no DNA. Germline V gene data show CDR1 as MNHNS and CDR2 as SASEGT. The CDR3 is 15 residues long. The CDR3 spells CASRDGTVYTDTQYF.

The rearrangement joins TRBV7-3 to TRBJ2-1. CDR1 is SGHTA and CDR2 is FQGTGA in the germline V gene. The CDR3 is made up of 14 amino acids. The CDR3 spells CASSSSGFGNEQFF.

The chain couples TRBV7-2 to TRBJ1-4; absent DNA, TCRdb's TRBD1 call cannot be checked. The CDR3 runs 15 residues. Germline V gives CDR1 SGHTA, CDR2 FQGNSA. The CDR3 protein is CASSPWTGDNEKLFF. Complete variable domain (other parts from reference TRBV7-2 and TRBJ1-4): GAGVSQSPSNKVTEKGKDVELRCDPISGHTALYWYRQSLGQGLEFLIYFQGNSAPDKSGLPSDRFSAERTGGSVSTLTIQRTQQEDSAVYLCASSPWTGDNEKLFFGSGTQLSVL.

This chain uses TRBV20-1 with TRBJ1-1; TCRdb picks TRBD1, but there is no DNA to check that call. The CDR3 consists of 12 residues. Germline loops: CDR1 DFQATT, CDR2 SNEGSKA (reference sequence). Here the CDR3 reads CSARDRETEAFF.